Shown below are 9 T cell receptor beta chains from a single sample sequenced in a study of T cell responses to AZD1222 COVID-19 vaccine. The table came from immunoSEQ multiplex PCR; TCRdb's copy has only in-frame clones and leaves some out. This table holds around 76,000 clones, around 83% found once. Material: peripheral blood, obtained on day 0 of AZD1222 vaccination. These receptor sequences come from an adult in good health.

V is TRBV25-1 and J is TRBJ1-4; D is unresolved. Germline CDR1 MGHDK, CDR2 SYGVNS. The CDR3 extends over 15 amino acids. V was clipped by 3 bases and J by 8 bases, with 16 bases between them. This CDR3 is CASSDGYLGGEKLFF. The CDR3 DNA sequence: TGTGCCAGCAGTGATGGTTATCTCGGTGGGGAAAAACTGTTTTTT.

The CDR3 DNA is TGTGCCAGCAGTTACTCGAACCAGGTTGGAAACATTCAGTACTTC. It codes for CASSYSNQVGNIQYF. The V call is TRBV6-5, the J call TRBJ2-4; D call uncertain. Germline-derived CDR1 and CDR2 are MNHEY and SVGAGI. The CDR3 has 15 amino acids. Deletions cut 0 bases from V and 6 bases from J, with 12 bases between.

CDR3 bases: TGTGCCAGCAGTACCAGGGTTTCGGAAGCTTTCTTT. It specifies CASSTRVSEAFF. This sequence joins TRBV28 and TRBJ1-1; D might be TRBD1 (5 bases). V was cut by 5 bases and J by 8 bases, with 12 bases left in between. This CDR3 region has 12 residues. Germline CDR1 reads MDHEN; CDR2 reads SYDVKM.

The table lists this clone with a count of one. The chain combines TRBV7-6 with TRBJ2-5; weak D call: TRBD2 (5 bases). V was pared by 1 base and J by 5 bases, with 8 bases between. This CDR3 spans 13 amino acids. CDR1 is SGHVS and CDR2 is FNYEAQ in the germline V gene. The CDR3 nucleotides read TGTGCCAGCAGCTTAGGCGAGGGCGAGACCCAGTACTTC. Protein product: CASSLGEGETQYF.

This rearrangement joins TRBV3-1 (or the pseudogene TRBV3-2) to TRBJ1-6; the D gene is possibly TRBD1 (5 bases). Germline V gives CDR1 LGHDT, CDR2 YNNKEL (reference sequence). V was clipped by 3 bases and J by 10 bases, with 13 bases between them. This CDR3 has 14 residues. The CDR3 nucleotides read TGTGCCAGCAGCCAGGGGACTCTGGTATCACCCCTCCACTTT. It specifies CASSQGTLVSPLHF.

This chain uses TRBV4-3 with TRBJ2-7, with unresolved D. This CDR3 is built from 15 residues. Germline assignment: CDR1 LGHNA and CDR2 YSLEER. Trimming left V 3 bases short and J 0 bases short, with 12 bases between. The CDR3 nucleotides read TGCGCCAGCAGCCAGCAAAGGACGGGCTCCTACGAGCAGTACTTC. This translates into CASSQQRTGSYEQYF.

V usage is TRBV6-5 and J usage is TRBJ2-7; D might be TRBD1 (6 bases). This CDR3 comprises 12 residues. The V and J ends lost 10 bases and 2 bases respectively, with 12 bases between them. Germline V lookup: CDR1 MNHEY, CDR2 SVGAGI. CDR3 sequence (DNA): TGTGCCACTAGGGGGTTACCCTACGAGCAGTACTTC. Translated, it gives CATRGLPYEQYF.

This clone was seen only a few times. V gene TRBV11-1 combines with J gene TRBJ2-7; 9 bases align to TRBD2. V was pared by 3 bases and J by 2 bases, with 5 bases of the junction left unmatched. The CDR3 covers 15 residues. Per germline, CDR1 SGHAT and CDR2 FQDESV (reference sequence). The CDR3 reads CASSFNSGGAYEQYF. CDR3 nucleotides: TGTGCCAGCAGCTTCAATAGCGGGGGAGCCTACGAGCAGTACTTC.

V is TRBV6-5 and J is TRBJ1-5, with D maybe TRBD1 (5 bases). With 6 bases removed from V and 0 bases from J, the gap between germline ends came to 12 bases. The CDR3 loop spans 15 amino acids. Germline V gene data show CDR1 as MNHEY and CDR2 as SVGAGI. The CDR3 coding sequence is TGTGCCAGCAGACGGGGCCGGTATAGCAATCAGCCCCAGCATTTT. This translates into CASRRGRYSNQPQHF.